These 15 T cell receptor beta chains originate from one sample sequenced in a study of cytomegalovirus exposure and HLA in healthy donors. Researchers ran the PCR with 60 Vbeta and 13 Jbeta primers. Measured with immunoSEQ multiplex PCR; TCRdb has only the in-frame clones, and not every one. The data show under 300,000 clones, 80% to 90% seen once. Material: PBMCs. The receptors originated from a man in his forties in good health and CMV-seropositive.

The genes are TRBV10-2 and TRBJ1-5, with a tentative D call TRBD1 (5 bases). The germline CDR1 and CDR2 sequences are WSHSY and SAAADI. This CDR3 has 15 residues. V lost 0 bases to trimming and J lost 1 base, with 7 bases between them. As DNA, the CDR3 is TGCGCCAGCAGTGAGTCGGGGGGGAGCAATCAGCCCCAGCATTTT. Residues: CASSESGGSNQPQHF.

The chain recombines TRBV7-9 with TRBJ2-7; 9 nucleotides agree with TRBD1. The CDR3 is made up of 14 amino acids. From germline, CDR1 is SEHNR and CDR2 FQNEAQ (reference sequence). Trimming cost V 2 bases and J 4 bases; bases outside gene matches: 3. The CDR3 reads CASSLWTGEYEQYF. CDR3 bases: TGTGCCAGCAGCTTATGGACAGGGGAATACGAGCAGTACTTC.

The CDR3 region has the DNA TGTGCCAGCAGCAAAGGTGTCACTAGCTCCTACGAGCAGTACTTC. It specifies CASSKGVTSSYEQYF. The chain uses TRBV21-1 and TRBJ2-7; the table gives TRBD2 as D, unverified against the DNA. TRBV21-1 is assigned pseudogene status. The CDR3 has 15 residues.

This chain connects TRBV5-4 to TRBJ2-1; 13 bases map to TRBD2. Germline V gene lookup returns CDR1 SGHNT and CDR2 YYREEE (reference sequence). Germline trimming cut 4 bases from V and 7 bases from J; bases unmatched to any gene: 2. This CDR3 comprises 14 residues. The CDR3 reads CASSAGLAGNEQFF. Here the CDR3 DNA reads TGTGCCAGCAGCGCGGGACTAGCGGGAAATGAGCAGTTCTTC.

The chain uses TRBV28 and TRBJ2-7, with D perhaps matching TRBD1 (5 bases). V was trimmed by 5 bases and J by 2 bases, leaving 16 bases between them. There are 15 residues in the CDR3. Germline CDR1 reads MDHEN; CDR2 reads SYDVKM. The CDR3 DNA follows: TGTGCCAGCAGTCCCGCTGGGGCTGTGGCCTACGAGCAGTACTTC. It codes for CASSPAGAVAYEQYF. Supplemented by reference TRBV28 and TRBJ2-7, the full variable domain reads DVKVTQSSRYLVKRTGEKVFLECVQDMDHENMFWYRQDPGLGLRLIYFSYDVKMKEKGDIPEGYSVSREKKERFSLILESASTNQTSMYLCASSPAGAVAYEQYFGPGTRLTVT.

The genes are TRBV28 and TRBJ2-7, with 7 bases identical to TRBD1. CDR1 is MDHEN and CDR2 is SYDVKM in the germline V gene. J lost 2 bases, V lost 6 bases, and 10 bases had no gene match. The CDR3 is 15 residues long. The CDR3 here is CASSEGGQPPYEQYF. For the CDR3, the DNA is TGTGCCAGCAGCGAAGGGGGACAGCCCCCCTACGAGCAGTACTTC. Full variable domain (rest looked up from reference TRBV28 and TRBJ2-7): DVKVTQSSRYLVKRTGEKVFLECVQDMDHENMFWYRQDPGLGLRLIYFSYDVKMKEKGDIPEGYSVSREKKERFSLILESASTNQTSMYLCASSEGGQPPYEQYFGPGTRLTVT.

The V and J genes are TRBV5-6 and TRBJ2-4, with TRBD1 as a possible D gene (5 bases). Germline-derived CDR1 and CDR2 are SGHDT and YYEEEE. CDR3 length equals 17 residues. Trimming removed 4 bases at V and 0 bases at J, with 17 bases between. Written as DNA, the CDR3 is TGTGCCAGCAGCCCCAATCGACAGTCTCTAGCCAAAAACATTCAGTACTTC. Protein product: CASSPNRQSLAKNIQYF.

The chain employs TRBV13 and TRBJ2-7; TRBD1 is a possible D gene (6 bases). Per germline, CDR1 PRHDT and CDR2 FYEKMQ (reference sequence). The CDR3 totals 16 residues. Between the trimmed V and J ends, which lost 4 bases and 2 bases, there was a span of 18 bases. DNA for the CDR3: TGTGCCAGCAGCTCCCTTAGGGGCAGGGGTCCCTACGAGCAGTACTTC. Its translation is CASSSLRGRGPYEQYF.

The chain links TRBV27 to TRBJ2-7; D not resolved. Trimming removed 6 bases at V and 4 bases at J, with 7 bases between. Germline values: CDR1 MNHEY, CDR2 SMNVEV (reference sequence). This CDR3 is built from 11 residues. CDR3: CASSHGYEQYF. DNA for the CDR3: TGTGCCAGCAGCCACGGTTACGAGCAGTACTTC.

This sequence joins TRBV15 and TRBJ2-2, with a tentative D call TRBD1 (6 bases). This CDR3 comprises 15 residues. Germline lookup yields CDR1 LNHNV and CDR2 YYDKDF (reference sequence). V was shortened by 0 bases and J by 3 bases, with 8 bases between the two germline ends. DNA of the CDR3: TGTGCCACCAGCAGAGACAGGGGACACACCGGGGAGCTGTTTTTT. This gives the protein CATSRDRGHTGELFF.

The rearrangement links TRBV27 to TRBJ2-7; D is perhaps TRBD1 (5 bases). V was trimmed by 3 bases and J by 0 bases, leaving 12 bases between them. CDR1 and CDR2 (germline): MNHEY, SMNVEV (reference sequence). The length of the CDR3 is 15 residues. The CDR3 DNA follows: TGTGCCAGCAGTTTGATGGCAGGGAACTCCTACGAGCAGTACTTC. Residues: CASSLMAGNSYEQYF.

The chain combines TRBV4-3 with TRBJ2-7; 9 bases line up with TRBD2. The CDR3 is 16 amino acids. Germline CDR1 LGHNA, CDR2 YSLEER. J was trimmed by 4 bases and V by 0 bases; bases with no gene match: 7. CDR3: CASSQDPSGTSYEQYF. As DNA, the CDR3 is TGCGCCAGCAGCCAAGATCCTAGCGGGACTAGTTACGAGCAGTACTTC.

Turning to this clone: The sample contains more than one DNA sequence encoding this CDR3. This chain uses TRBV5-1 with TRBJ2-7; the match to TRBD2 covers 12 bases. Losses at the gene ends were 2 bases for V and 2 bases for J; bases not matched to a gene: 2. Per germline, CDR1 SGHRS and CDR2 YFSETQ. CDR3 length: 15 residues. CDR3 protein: CASSFGLAGTYEQYF. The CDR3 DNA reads TGCGCCAGCAGCTTCGGACTAGCGGGAACCTACGAGCAGTACTTC.

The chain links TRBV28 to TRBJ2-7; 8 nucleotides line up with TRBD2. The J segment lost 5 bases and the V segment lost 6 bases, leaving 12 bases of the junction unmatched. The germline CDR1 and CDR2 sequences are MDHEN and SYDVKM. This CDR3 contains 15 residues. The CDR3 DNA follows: TGTGCCAGCAGCCGCAGGGTTTTCGGGAGGGACGAGCAGTACTTC. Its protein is CASSRRVFGRDEQYF.

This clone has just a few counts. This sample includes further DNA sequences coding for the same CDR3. The CDR3 loop is CASSGTGNYGYTF. CDR3 bases: TGCGCCAGCAGCGGAACAGGAAACTATGGCTACACCTTC. This chain connects TRBV5-1 to TRBJ1-2; tentatively, D is TRBD1 (5 bases). Germline V gene lookup returns CDR1 SGHRS and CDR2 YFSETQ. Between the trimmed V and J ends, which lost 4 bases and 2 bases, there was a span of 9 bases. The length of the CDR3 is 13 residues.